This record concerns one TCR beta chain sequence. This sample was included in a study of shared clonotypes between healthy human individuals. Here immunoSEQ multiplex PCR was the method, and the copy in TCRdb shows in-frame clones only, minus some. The sample includes about 1.9 million clones, 93% seen only once; the top ten take around 1.8%. Naive CD8 cells lacked CD45RO, underwent positive selection for CCR7 and left out terminally differentiated effector memory CD45RA+ cells. In germline, CDR1 is SGHRS, CDR2 YFSETQ. The CDR3 totals 16 residues. V lost 7 bases to trimming and J lost 2 bases, with 19 bases between them.

Sequencing was performed on naive CD8+ T cells from PBMCs. The rearrangement links TRBV5-1 to TRBJ2-4; D remains unclear. This clonotype originated in a man aged 18 to 30 in good health. Some clones in this sample may be carry-over from other donors' samples. CDR3 sequence reads: CASQVWPAVSKNIQYF. The CDR3 DNA reads as TGCGCCAGCCAGGTATGGCCGGCCGTTTCCAAAAACATTCAGTACTTC.